Listed below are T cell receptor beta chains from one sample, sequenced in a study of cytotoxic CD8 clonotypes in ibrutinib-treated CLL. The repertoire was sequenced with immunoSEQ multiplex PCR; TCRdb's copy has only in-frame clones and lacks some. The sample records about 270,000 clones, around 76% being singletons. The sample was PBMCs, taken at disease progression, from a patient treated with ibrutinib. These receptor sequences come from a human donor with chronic lymphocytic leukemia. The CDR3 runs from the conserved cysteine through the conserved F or W. Fields, in order: CDR3 protein, V gene.

CASSLEIQGWEQYF TRBV11-2
CASKANRVLGELFF TRBV2
CASSSGRPGELFF TRBV13
CGLTGSSYEQYF TRBV28
CASSIGFQGAEAFF TRBV19
CASSSWGQGADTQYF TRBV7-6
CASSYFRQYTEAFF TRBV6-5
CASSEGQRPRTDTQYF TRBV2
CASSGRTGHYEQYF TRBV25-1
CARSQATPDCLQETQYF TRBV5-3
CASSYMGANYGYTF TRBV6-5
CASKGTGGIDTQYF TRBV28
CASSLSLPRDEQYF TRBV28
CASSSRGGQGGGETQYF TRBV9
CASSLVGGGSTISYEQYF TRBV5-1
CASGKYQKTWEAGELFF TRBV12-5
CSVDRGYEQYF TRBV29-1
CASSPRPIGDTQYF TRBV11-2
CASSLSSYEQYF TRBV28
CASSLGGPDTQYF TRBV5-1
CASSLGRGKETQYF TRBV6-6
CASRSSGSSTDTQYF TRBV2
CASTYREQQETQYF TRBV7-9
CASSLGNGYEQYF TRBV6-6
CASSLGRAGQPQHF TRBV5-4
CASSHLTLGQGETQYF TRBV14
CASSVAAPDTQYF TRBV9
CASSLFSGLDYEQYF TRBV27
CASSHRVNYGYTF TRBV9
CASSQPWTGGQETQYF TRBV19
CARSLVEQYF TRBV5-3
CASSLWDGETQYF TRBV27
CASSLERGSGNTIYF TRBV7-2
CASSRAGLHEQYF TRBV10-1
CASKPLGGAYNEQFF TRBV7-9
CASSQDAGSTKTQYF TRBV4-1
CASSTGLEDEQYF TRBV7-6
CASSLWGNRQETQYF TRBV11-1
CAIREQGPSTDTQYF TRBV10-3
CASSQRQGAYEQYF TRBV7-6
CASSLAANNEQFF TRBV11-3
CASSRGTGELFF TRBV6-4
CASSLVAGAYEQYF TRBV5-1
CASTLVGGTEAFF TRBV19
CASSPNGGPAFF TRBV7-9
CASTQRGYNEQFF TRBV10-2
CASSFWGLESGETQYF TRBV19
CASQGGEQYF TRBV2
CASSLVRGIGGNTIYF TRBV7-6
CASSVRDFPYEQYF TRBV9
CASSLLTNTGELFF TRBV7-7
CASSEMTSGRNEQFF TRBV2
CASSEINTEAFF TRBV18
CASSVGRRELFF TRBV9
CASSPFQLDNTGELFF TRBV18